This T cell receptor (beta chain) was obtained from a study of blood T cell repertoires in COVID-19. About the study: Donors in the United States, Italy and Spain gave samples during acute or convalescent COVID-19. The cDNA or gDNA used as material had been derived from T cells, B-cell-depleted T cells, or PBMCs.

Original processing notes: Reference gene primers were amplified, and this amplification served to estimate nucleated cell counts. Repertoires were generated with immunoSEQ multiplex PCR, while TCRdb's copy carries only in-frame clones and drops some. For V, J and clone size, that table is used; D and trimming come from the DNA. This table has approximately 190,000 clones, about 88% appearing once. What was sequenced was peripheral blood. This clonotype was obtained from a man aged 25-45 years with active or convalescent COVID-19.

CDR3 protein: CAISEVSSGGTNEQFF. The CDR3 DNA is TGTGCCATCAGTGAAGTGTCTAGCGGGGGGACCAATGAGCAGTTCTTC. The V call is TRBV10-3, the J call TRBJ2-1; TRBD2 matches 11 bases. V gave up 3 bases and J gave up 6 bases; unmatched junction bases: 7. The CDR3 contains 16 residues. Germline assignment: CDR1 ENHRY and CDR2 SYGVKD.